Listed here are 17 T cell receptor beta chains from one sample, sequenced in a study of T cell responses to AZD1222 COVID-19 vaccine. TCRdb's copy holds only in-frame clones and misses some; the assay was immunoSEQ multiplex PCR. Seen here are approximately 190,000 clones, approximately 91% observed once, and the top ten hold roughly 0.99%. Sequenced here: peripheral blood, sampled on day 0 of AZD1222 vaccination. The receptor set was obtained from an adult in good health.

The chain recombines TRBV7-9 with TRBJ2-7; either TRBD1 or TRBD2 may supply D (5 bases each). Germline assignment: CDR1 SEHNR and CDR2 FQNEAQ (reference sequence). The CDR3 loop spans 11 amino acids. V shed 8 bases and J shed 5 bases, with 10 bases lying between them. The CDR3 nucleotides read TGTGCCAGCCCCCTGGGGGACGAGCAGTACTTC. Protein product: CASPLGDEQYF.

V is TRBV6-2 or TRBV6-3 and J is TRBJ2-1, with 7 nucleotides matching TRBD1. The CDR3 has 16 residues. The germline V gene has CDR1 MNHEY and CDR2 SVGEGT. Unmatched junction bases numbered 12, after V lost 5 bases and J lost 5 bases. The CDR3 loop reads CASSDMTGLPNNEQFF. The DNA of the CDR3 is TGTGCCAGCAGTGACATGACAGGGTTGCCCAACAATGAGCAGTTCTTC.

The CDR3, as DNA: TGCGCCAGCAGCCAATTGGTGTCAGGGGGATCCTACGAGCAGTACTTC. Translating it yields CASSQLVSGGSYEQYF. The V and J genes are TRBV4-1 and TRBJ2-7, with TRBD1 matching 7 bases. Germline assignment: CDR1 MGHRA and CDR2 YSYEKL. V gave up 2 bases and J gave up 1 base; unmatched junction bases: 8. The length of the CDR3 is 16 residues.

The chain is built from TRBV3-1 (or the pseudogene TRBV3-2) and TRBJ1-4; possible D gene TRBD1, 6 bases. Germline CDR1 LGHDT, CDR2 YNNKEL (reference sequence). The CDR3 totals 15 residues. V lost 4 bases, J lost 3 bases, and 12 bases lay in between. CDR3: CASSLGGGPNEKLFF. CDR3 bases: TGTGCCAGCAGCCTGGGGGGGGGCCCTAATGAAAAACTGTTTTTT.

The J gene is TRBJ1-1, the V gene TRBV4-1; 8 nucleotides match TRBD1. The CDR3 is made up of 18 amino acids. Germline CDR1 is MGHRA and CDR2 is YSYEKL. Losses at the gene ends were 3 bases for V and 0 bases for J; bases not matched to a gene: 12. CDR3 protein: CASSQRQGTLGMNTEAFF. The CDR3 nucleotides read TGCGCCAGCAGCCAGAGACAGGGGACCCTTGGGATGAACACTGAAGCTTTCTTT.

V gene TRBV15 combines with J gene TRBJ2-1; 12 bases fit TRBD2. J gave up 7 bases and V 2 bases, and 9 bases lay outside the gene matches. CDR3 length: 17 residues. The germline gives CDR1 LNHNV, CDR2 YYDKDF (reference sequence). The CDR3 here is CATSRQYKGLAGNEQFF. CDR3 coding DNA: TGTGCCACCAGCAGACAATACAAAGGACTAGCGGGAAATGAGCAGTTCTTC.

The chain combines TRBV14 with TRBJ2-7, with D possibly being TRBD2 (5 bases). The CDR3 length is 15 residues. V lost 0 bases and J lost 3, with 12 bases in between. Germline V CDR1 and CDR2: SGHDN, FVKESK. The CDR3 DNA sequence: TGTGCCAGCAGCCAAGAAGCAGGACTCGGCTACGAGCAGTACTTC. This codes for CASSQEAGLGYEQYF.

This chain joins TRBV4-3 and TRBJ2-2; D could derive from TRBD1 or TRBD2 (6 bases each). This CDR3 contains 14 residues. Germline V gene data show CDR1 as LGHNA and CDR2 as YSLEER. V lost 5 bases, J lost 7 bases, and 14 bases lay in between. CDR3 sequence (DNA): TGCGCCAGCAGCTTAGGGGGGTACGGCGGGGAGCTGTTTTTT. Amino acid sequence: CASSLGGYGGELFF.

In this sample, this clone turned up once. The chain has TRBV28 and TRBJ1-3; possibly TRBD1 for D (5 bases). This CDR3 is 15 amino acids long. V gave up 7 bases and J gave up 0 bases, with 13 bases separating them. The V gene's germline CDR1 is MDHEN and CDR2 SYDVKM. The CDR3 reads CASTRQRRSGNTIYF. For the CDR3, the DNA is TGTGCCAGCACCCGACAGAGACGCTCTGGAAACACCATATATTTT. The full variable domain, its missing parts supplied by reference TRBV28 and TRBJ1-3, is DVKVTQSSRYLVKRTGEKVFLECVQDMDHENMFWYRQDPGLGLRLIYFSYDVKMKEKGDIPEGYSVSREKKERFSLILESASTNQTSMYLCASTRQRRSGNTIYFGEGSWLTVV.

This clone was found a few times. The chain joins TRBV27 to TRBJ1-2; 9 bases fit TRBD1. Germline CDR1 MNHEY, CDR2 SMNVEV (reference sequence). Trimming cost V 6 bases and J 3 bases; bases outside gene matches: 5. This CDR3 contains 14 residues. The CDR3 region is CASSKTGGDYGYTF. The CDR3, as DNA: TGTGCCAGCAGCAAAACAGGGGGCGACTATGGCTACACCTTC.

Details on this clone: An end of the junction differs from the germline gene, which may be a read error. V and J are TRBV7-7 and TRBJ2-1; 9 positions match TRBD1. CDR1 and CDR2 (germline): SSHAT, FNYEAQ (reference sequence). The CDR3 totals 15 residues. CDR3 sequence (DNA): TGTGCTAGCAGCTTAGAGGGACAGGGAGCGAATGAGCAGTTCTTC. Translation: CASSLEGQGANEQFF.

This chain connects TRBV4-2 to TRBJ1-6; D is undetermined. Germline lookup yields CDR1 LGHNA and CDR2 YNFKEQ. The CDR3 loop spans 16 amino acids. V was shortened by 4 bases and J by 7 bases, with 17 bases between the two germline ends. CDR3 in amino acids: CASSLKPTDGNSPLHF. The CDR3 coding sequence is TGTGCCAGCAGCCTAAAACCGACGGACGGAAATTCACCCCTCCACTTT.

This sequence joins TRBV19 and TRBJ1-1; 8 bases match TRBD1. The germline gives CDR1 LNHDA, CDR2 SQIVND (reference sequence). The CDR3 spans 12 residues. J was trimmed by 7 bases and V by 5 bases; bases with no gene match: 3. This CDR3 is CASSVGTGEAFF. The DNA of the CDR3 is TGTGCCAGTAGTGTTGGGACAGGTGAAGCTTTCTTT.

The chain links TRBV7-2 to TRBJ1-1; D gene ambiguous. The germline V and J ends were trimmed by 1 base and 1 base, with 4 bases remaining between them. CDR1 is SGHTA and CDR2 is FQGNSA in the germline V gene. CDR3 length: 13 amino acids. The CDR3, as DNA: TGTGCCAGCAGCTTAGTCCAGAACACTGAAGCTTTCTTT. Translating it yields CASSLVQNTEAFF.

The rearrangement uses TRBV9 and TRBJ1-3, with D possibly being TRBD1 (6 bases). Trimming removed 4 bases at V and 1 base at J, with 9 bases between. CDR1 is SGDLS and CDR2 is YYNGEE in the germline V gene. This CDR3 contains 14 residues. Here the CDR3 reads CASSLGTSGNTIYF. CDR3 DNA: TGTGCCAGCAGCCTGGGGACATCTGGAAACACCATATATTTT.

J is TRBJ2-1 and V is TRBV28; TRBD2 agrees at 10 bases. Germline values: CDR1 MDHEN, CDR2 SYDVKM. V lost 6 bases, J lost 4 bases, and 9 bases stayed unmatched. The CDR3 totals 16 residues. The CDR3 region has the DNA TGTGCCAGCAGCCGGACCGGACTAGCGGATTACAATGAGCAGTTCTTC. Its translation is CASSRTGLADYNEQFF.

The chain recombines TRBV7-3 with TRBJ1-5, with D unresolved. The V gene lost 5 bases and the J gene lost 2 bases, with 25 bases spanning the gap. Per germline, CDR1 SGHTA and CDR2 FQGTGA. The CDR3 consists of 19 residues. The CDR3 DNA follows: TGTGCCAGCAGCCTCGCCCCCCCAGTGGAAAAGGAGGGCAATCAGCCCCAGCATTTT. This gives the protein CASSLAPPVEKEGNQPQHF. Full variable domain (rest looked up from reference TRBV7-3 and TRBJ1-5): GAGVSQTPSNKVTEKGKYVELRCDPISGHTALYWYRQSLGQGPEFLIYFQGTGAADDSGLPNDRFFAVRPEGSVSTLKIQRTERGDSAVYLCASSLAPPVEKEGNQPQHFGDGTRLSIL.